This TCR beta chain was obtained from a study of T cells in Graves' hyperthyroidism and ophthalmopathy. TCR beta CDR3 sequences were amplified from RNA transcripts. The HTBI primer set drove a first-round RT-PCR of the TCR CDR3. MiXCR, applied by TCRdb to the multiplex PCR reads, yields one record per CDR3 protein. The top ten clones hold 16% of a sample with around 700,000 distinct CDR3 sequences, about 17% of them seen once. Study results and caveats: Researchers found most expanded thyroid clonotypes above 0.001 in blood as well.

This clonotype was seen a few times. Its specificity is not known. A much more abundant neighbour one base away suggests this may be a read error. Any symptoms of ophthalmopathy came after the first hyperthyroidism diagnosis, from which the blood sample dates. The CDR3 totals 14 residues. Germline lookup yields CDR1 SNHLY and CDR2 FYNNEI. This TCR was sampled from a woman between 45 and 60 years old with Graves' hyperthyroidism that later progressed to Graves' ophthalmopathy. The sample comprised blood. The chain uses TRBV2 and TRBJ2-7; D remains ambiguous. CDR3 in DNA: TGTGCCAGCAGTGAAAGCAGGCTCTCCTACGGGCAGTACTTC. Translated: CASSESRLSYGQYF.